This T cell receptor beta chain was profiled in a study of T-cell memory formation after mild COVID-19 (TCRdb year 2021). At the level of the whole study: Most TCR sequence clusters were specific to one of the two donors. Longitudinal TCRalpha and TCRbeta repertoire sequencing tracked T-cell clones expanding and contracting after mild COVID-19 in two donors. The cohort comprised two young, previously healthy adult volunteers, one female and one male.

There are a few counts of this clonotype. There is no known antigen for this receptor. No qualities accompany the bases; no much larger clone lies one base away. Reads for this sample came from an Illumina NovaSeq 6000. cDNA libraries for TCRalpha and TCRbeta were prepared by 5'RACE using constant-segment primers, with sample barcodes and unique molecular identifiers added. Trizol reagent was used to extract RNA from every sample. Amplification of the libraries took two PCR steps, and the second step added a second sample barcode plus Illumina TruSeq adapters. Sequencing of libraries was performed on an Illumina NovaSeq with 2 x 150 bp paired-end reads. The authors' analysis ran thus. Reads were demultiplexed and collapsed into UMI-guided consensus sequences with migec v1.2.7. Using mixcr v2.1.11, the UMI consensuses were aligned to TRA and TRB V and J templates and assembled into clonotypes. Expanded or contracted clonotypes were those called significant by both edgeR and NoisET, with noise models trained on biological replicates. edgeR calls used a false discovery rate-adjusted p below 0.01 and a log2 fold-change threshold of 1. As an exploratory analysis of dynamics, max-normalized trajectories of the 1000 most abundant clonotypes were examined by PCA with hierarchical clustering. Separately sequenced CD4+ and CD8+ repertoires were used to assign the CD4 or CD8 phenotype of responding clones. TCRdb reprocessed the public reads (quality trimming at Q25 with fastp, clone calling with MiXCR) and kept in-frame beta chains. Every distinct CDR3 protein forms one entry, paired with its most common genes and DNA. The V and J calls shown here were made by TCRdb, not taken from the authors' results. The sample table shows just under 350,000 distinct CDR3 sequences, and approximately 13% are seen once. The ten top clones hold over 20% of the sample.

Sequences MGHRA (CDR1) and YSYEKL (CDR2) are obtained from the germline V gene. V lost 2 bases and J lost 0 bases; the stretch between them is 14 bases long. The CDR3 measures 18 amino acids from cysteine to phenylalanine. Left in the record is the CDR3 DNA by itself, 54 bases read in frame from the first base. Ficoll-Paque density gradient centrifugation was used to isolate PBMCs. Points the paper makes about the study in general: The second-wave clones that peaked on day 37 were not confirmed to be SARS-CoV-2 specific. Some responding clones were found in pre-infection memory, which suggests that pre-existing cross-reactive memory T cells took part in the SARS-CoV-2 response. Contracting CD4+ clones appeared mostly in the CM and EM memory subsets, whereas CD8+ clones were enriched in EMRA. Only two mild cases were covered by the study, and larger cohorts that include severe cases with pre-infection samples were considered necessary. Clones contracting from day 15 to 85 had balanced CD4/CD8 phenotypes, while a second wave expanding from day 15 to 37 was biased towards CD4+.

The V and J segments used are TRBV4-1 and TRBJ1-6; the D gene cannot be resolved reliably. The receptor was isolated from a young man who had mild COVID-19 (a few samples of this study predate the infection). The sample titles of this study are shuffled in the database, so cell type and time point are left out; the donor was told from shared clones. The sequenced sample was PBMCs or a T cell subset sorted from them (not recorded which). The bases read TGCGCCAGCAGCCAATGGGTTCTCACCTCCTCCTATAATTCACCCCTCCACTTT. Its coded protein is CASSQWVLTSSYNSPLHF.